This paragraph reports one TCR beta chain. Its antigen is still unknown. The germline gene is not matched at one end of the junction; a read error may be the cause. The CDR3 length is 16 residues. Germline lookup yields CDR1 SSHAT and CDR2 FNYEAQ (reference sequence). RNA transcripts gave rise to amplified TCR beta CDR3 regions. Researchers ran a first-round RT-PCR on the TCR CDR3 using the HTBI primer set. TCRdb used MiXCR to reprocess the multiplex PCR reads, holding one entry per CDR3 protein. The table has 490,000 or so distinct CDR3 sequences, approximately 23% seen once. These data are taken from a study of T cells in Graves' hyperthyroidism and ophthalmopathy. The study, taken as a whole, reports: A median around 6.4 months before onset, the model predicted ophthalmopathy.

Sequencing was carried out using blood. This sequence joins TRBV7-7 and TRBJ2-5; maybe TRBD1 (6 bases). This clonotype was sampled from a woman between 65 and 79 years old with Graves' ophthalmopathy. The CDR3 sequence: CASSSSRDTLQETQYF. The CDR3 nucleotides read TGTGCTAGCAGCTCGTCCCGGGACACCCTACAAGAGACCCAGTACTTC.